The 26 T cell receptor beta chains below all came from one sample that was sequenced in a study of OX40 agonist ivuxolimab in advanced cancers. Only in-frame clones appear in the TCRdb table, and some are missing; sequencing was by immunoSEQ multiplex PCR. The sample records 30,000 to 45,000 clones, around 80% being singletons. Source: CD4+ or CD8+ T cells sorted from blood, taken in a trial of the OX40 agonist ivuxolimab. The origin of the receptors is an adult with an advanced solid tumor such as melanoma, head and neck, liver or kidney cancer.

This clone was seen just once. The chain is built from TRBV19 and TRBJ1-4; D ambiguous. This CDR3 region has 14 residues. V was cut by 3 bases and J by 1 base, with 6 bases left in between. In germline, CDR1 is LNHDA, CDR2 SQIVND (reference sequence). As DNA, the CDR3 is TGTGCCAGTAGTATGAGGAGAACTAATGAAAAACTGTTTTTT. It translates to CASSMRRTNEKLFF.

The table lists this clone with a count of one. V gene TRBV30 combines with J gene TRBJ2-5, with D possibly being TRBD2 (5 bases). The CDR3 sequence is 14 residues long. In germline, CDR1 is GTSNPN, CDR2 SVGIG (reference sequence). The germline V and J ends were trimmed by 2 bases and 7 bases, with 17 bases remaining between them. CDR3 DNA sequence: TGTGCCTGGAGTCCGCTAGCCACCGGGCCGACCCAGTACTTC. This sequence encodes CAWSPLATGPTQYF. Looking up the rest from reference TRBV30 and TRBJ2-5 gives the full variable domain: SQTIHQWPATLVQPVGSPLSLECTVEGTSNPNLYWYRQAAGRGLQLLFYSVGIGQISSEVPQNLSASRPQDRQFILSSKKLLLSDSGFYLCAWSPLATGPTQYFGPGTRLLVL.

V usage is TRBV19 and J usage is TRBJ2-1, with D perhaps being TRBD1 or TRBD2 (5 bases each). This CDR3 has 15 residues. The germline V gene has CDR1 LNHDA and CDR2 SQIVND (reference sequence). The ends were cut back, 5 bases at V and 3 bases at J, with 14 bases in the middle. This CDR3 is CASSAPGPLYNEQFF. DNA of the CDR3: TGTGCCAGTAGTGCTCCGGGACCGCTCTACAATGAGCAGTTCTTC.

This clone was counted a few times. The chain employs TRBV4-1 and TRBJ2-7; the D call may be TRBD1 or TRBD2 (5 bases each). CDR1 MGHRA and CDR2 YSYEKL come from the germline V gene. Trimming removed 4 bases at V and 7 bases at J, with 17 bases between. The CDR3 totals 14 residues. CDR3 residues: CASSLYWDLGEQYF. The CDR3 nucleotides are TGCGCCAGCAGCCTCTACTGGGACCTGGGGGAGCAGTACTTC.

The CDR3 nucleotides read TGTGCCAGCAGCACTCGCGGGACAGGGGCTTGGAATACGCAGTATTTT. This translates into CASSTRGTGAWNTQYF. The chain uses TRBV6-6 and TRBJ2-3; 10 nucleotides agree with TRBD1. V dropped 6 bases and J dropped 7; count of bases not matched to a gene: 13. The CDR3 runs to 16 residues. Germline CDR1 and CDR2: MNHNY and SVGAGI (reference sequence).

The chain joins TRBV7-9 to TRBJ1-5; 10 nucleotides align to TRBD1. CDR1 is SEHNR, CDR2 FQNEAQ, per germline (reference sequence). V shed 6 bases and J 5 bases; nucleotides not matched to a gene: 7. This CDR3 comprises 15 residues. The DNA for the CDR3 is TGTGCCAGCAGTCCCTGGACAGGGGGAGATCAGCCCCAGCATTTT. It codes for CASSPWTGGDQPQHF.

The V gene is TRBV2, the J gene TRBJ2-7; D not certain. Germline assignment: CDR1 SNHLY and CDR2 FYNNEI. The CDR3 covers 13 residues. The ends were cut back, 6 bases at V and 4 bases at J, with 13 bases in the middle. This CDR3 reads CASRGFNGYEQYF. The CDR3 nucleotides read TGTGCCAGCAGGGGTTTTAACGGATACGAGCAGTACTTC.

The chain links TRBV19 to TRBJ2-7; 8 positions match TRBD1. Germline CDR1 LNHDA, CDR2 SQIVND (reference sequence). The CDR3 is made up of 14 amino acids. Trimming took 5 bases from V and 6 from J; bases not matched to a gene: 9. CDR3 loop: CASSLRQGSGEQYF. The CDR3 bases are TGTGCCAGTAGTCTTAGACAGGGGTCGGGCGAGCAGTACTTC.

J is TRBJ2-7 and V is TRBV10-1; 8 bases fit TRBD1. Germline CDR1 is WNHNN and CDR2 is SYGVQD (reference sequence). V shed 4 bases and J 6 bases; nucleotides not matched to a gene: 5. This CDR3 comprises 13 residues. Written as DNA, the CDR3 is TGCGCCAGCAGTGGGGCACAGGGGGTCGAGCAGTACTTC. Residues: CASSGAQGVEQYF.

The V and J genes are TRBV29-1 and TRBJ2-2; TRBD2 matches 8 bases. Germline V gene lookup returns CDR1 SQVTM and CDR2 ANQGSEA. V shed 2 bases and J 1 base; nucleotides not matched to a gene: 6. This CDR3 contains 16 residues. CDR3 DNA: TGCAGCGTTGAAAGGGTGGCGGGGGGGAACACCGGGGAGCTGTTTTTT. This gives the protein CSVERVAGGNTGELFF.

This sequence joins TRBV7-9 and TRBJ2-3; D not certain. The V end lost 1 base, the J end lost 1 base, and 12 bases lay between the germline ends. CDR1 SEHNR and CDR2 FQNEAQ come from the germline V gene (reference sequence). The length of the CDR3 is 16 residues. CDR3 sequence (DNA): TGTGCCAGCAGCTTAGTAGGTCAGGTGGGCACAGATACGCAGTATTTT. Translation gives CASSLVGQVGTDTQYF. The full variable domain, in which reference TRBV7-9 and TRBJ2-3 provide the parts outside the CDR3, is DTGVSQNPRHKITKRGQNVTFRCDPISEHNRLYWYRQTLGQGPEFLTYFQNEAQLEKSRLLSDRFSAERPKGSFSTLEIQRTEQGDSAMYLCASSLVGQVGTDTQYFGPGTRLTVL.

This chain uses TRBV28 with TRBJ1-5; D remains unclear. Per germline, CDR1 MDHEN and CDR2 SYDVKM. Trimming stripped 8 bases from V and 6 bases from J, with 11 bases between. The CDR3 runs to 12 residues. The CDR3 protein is CASLNAGQPQHF. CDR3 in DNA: TGTGCCAGCCTCAACGCGGGTCAGCCCCAGCATTTT.

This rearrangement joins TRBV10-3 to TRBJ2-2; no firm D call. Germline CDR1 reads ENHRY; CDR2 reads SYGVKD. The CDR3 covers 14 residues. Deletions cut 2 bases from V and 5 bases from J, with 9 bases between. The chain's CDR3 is CAISEASRTGELFF. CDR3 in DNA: TGTGCCATCAGTGAGGCCTCCCGTACCGGGGAGCTGTTTTTT.

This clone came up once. The CDR3 here is CASRGHRNTEAFF. In nucleotides, the CDR3 is TGTGCCAGTAGGGGACACCGGAACACTGAAGCTTTCTTT. This chain connects TRBV19 to TRBJ1-1; D is possibly TRBD1 (6 bases). Trimming removed 6 bases from V and 1 base from J, with 9 bases in between. CDR1 is LNHDA, CDR2 SQIVND, per germline (reference sequence). There are 13 residues in the CDR3.

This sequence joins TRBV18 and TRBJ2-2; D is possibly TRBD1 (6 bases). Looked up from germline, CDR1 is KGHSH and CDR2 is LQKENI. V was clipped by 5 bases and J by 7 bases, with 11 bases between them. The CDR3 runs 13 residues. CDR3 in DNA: TGTGCCAGCTCAGTACAGGGCGGCGGGGAGCTGTTTTTT. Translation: CASSVQGGGELFF.

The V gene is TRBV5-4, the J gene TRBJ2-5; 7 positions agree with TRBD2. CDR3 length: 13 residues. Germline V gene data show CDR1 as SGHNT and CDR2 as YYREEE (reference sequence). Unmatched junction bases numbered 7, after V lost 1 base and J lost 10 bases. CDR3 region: CASSLPGLTFQYF. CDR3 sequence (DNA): TGTGCCAGCAGCTTGCCGGGACTAACCTTCCAGTACTTC.

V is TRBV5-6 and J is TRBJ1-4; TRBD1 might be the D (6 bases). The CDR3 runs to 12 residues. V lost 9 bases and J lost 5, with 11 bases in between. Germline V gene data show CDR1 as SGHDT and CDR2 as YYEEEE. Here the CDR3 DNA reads TGTGCCAAAAACGGGACAAATGAAAAACTGTTTTTT. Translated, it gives CAKNGTNEKLFF.

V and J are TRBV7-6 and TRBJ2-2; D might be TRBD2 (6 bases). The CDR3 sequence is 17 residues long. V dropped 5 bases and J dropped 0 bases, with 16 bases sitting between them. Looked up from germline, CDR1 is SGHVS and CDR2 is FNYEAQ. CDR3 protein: CASSRGLTSANTGELFF. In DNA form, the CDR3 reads TGTGCCAGCAGCAGGGGACTTACGTCAGCGAACACCGGGGAGCTGTTTTTT. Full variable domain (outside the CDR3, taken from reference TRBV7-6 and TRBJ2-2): GAGVSQSPRYKVTKRGQDVALRCDPISGHVSLYWYRQALGQGPEFLTYFNYEAQQDKSGLPNDRFSAERPEGSISTLTIQRTEQRDSAMYRCASSRGLTSANTGELFFGEGSRLTVL.

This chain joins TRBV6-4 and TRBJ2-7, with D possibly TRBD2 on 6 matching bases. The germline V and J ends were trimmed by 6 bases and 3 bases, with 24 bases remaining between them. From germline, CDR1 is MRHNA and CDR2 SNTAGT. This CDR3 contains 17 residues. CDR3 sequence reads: CASSRFTGTRNDYEQYF. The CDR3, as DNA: TGTGCCAGCAGCAGATTCACCGGGACTCGCAACGACTACGAGCAGTACTTC.

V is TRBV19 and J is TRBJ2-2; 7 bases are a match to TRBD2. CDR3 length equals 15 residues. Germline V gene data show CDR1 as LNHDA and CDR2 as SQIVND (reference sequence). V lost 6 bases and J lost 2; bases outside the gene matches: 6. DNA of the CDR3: TGTGCCAGTAGCACCGGCGGGAGCAACACCGGGGAGCTGTTTTTT. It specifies CASSTGGSNTGELFF. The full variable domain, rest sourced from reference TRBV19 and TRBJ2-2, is DGGITQSPKYLFRKEGQNVTLSCEQNLNHDAMYWYRQDPGQGLRLIYYSQIVNDFQKGDIAEGYSVSREKKESFPLTVTSAQKNPTAFYLCASSTGGSNTGELFFGEGSRLTVL.

The CDR3 DNA sequence: TGTGCCAGCAGCTTGGAAGGGGACGACCAGTACTTC. This encodes CASSLEGDDQYF. The chain carries TRBV5-4 and TRBJ2-5; D may be TRBD1 or TRBD2 (5 bases each). The V gene's germline CDR1 is SGHNT and CDR2 YYREEE (reference sequence). Deletions cut 0 bases from V and 10 bases from J, with 10 bases between. There are 12 residues in the CDR3.

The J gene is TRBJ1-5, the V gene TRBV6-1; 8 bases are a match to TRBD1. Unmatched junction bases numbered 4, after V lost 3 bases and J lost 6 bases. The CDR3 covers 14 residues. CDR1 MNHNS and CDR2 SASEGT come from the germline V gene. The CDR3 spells CASSDSGGGQPQHF. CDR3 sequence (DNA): TGTGCCAGCAGTGATTCAGGGGGCGGTCAGCCCCAGCATTTT.

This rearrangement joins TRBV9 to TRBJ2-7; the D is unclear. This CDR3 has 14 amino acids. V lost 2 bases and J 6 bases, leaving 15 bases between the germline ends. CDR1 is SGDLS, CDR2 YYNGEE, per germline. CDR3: CASSVQAAAREQYF. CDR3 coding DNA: TGTGCCAGCAGCGTCCAGGCGGCAGCCCGCGAGCAGTACTTC. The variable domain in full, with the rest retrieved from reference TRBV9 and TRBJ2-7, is DSGVTQTPKHLITATGQRVTLRCSPRSGDLSVYWYQQSLDQGLQFLIQYYNGEERAKGNILERFSAQQFPDLHSELNLSSLELGDSALYFCASSVQAAAREQYFGPGTRLTVT.

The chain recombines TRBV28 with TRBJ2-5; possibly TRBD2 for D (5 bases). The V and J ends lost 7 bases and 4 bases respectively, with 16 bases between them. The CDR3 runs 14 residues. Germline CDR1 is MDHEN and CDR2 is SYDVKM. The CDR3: CASTVTRTPETQYF. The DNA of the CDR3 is TGTGCCAGCACCGTCACCCGGACTCCAGAGACCCAGTACTTC.

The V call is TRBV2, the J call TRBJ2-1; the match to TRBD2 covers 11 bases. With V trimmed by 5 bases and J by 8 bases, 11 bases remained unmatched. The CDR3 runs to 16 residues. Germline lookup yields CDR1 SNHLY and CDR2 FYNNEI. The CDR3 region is CASSPAGTSGADEQFF. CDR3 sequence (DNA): TGTGCCAGCAGTCCTGCCGGGACTAGCGGAGCGGATGAGCAGTTCTTC.

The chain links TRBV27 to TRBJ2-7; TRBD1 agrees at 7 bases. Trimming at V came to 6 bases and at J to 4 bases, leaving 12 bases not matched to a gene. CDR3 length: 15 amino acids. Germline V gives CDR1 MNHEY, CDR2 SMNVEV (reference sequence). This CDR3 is CASSRDRDILYEQYF. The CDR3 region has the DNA TGTGCCAGCAGCCGAGACAGGGACATTCTTTACGAGCAGTACTTC.